A selection of T cell receptor beta chains follows, all from one sample in a study of T cell repertoires in cytomegalovirus infection. No antigen has been assigned to these receptors. MiXCR, run by TCRdb on the reads, gives a single entry per CDR3 protein. The sample has some 310,000 distinct CDR3 sequences; around 25% are singletons. Source: cultured PBMCs, taken from culture after CMV antigen stimulation. These receptors all stem from a human donor in good health (CMV status not recorded). Some clones in this sample may be carry-over from other donors' samples. Both conserved end residues are trimmed from each CDR3. Where a row states a size, it is once, few, many or the class of an expanded clone; other rows omit it.

cdr3_length clone_size v_call cdr3_aa
11 few TRBV28 ASHTGLGNTIY
16 . TRBV20-1 SARKDDGTGGGSYEQY
15 . TRBV7-2 ASSLVGRRLANTEAF
14 few TRBV7-2 ASSLAPASGQETQY
10 . TRBV28 ASSPDKNEQY
13 few TRBV6-5 ASSYSVSGGDTQY
16 few TRBV27 ASSPRMGRNSMDEKLF
13 . TRBV27 ASTVTSGNYNEQF
16 once TRBV28 ASSLLTSTGIRWLEQF
11 . TRBV5-4 ASSSGQSLGYT
14 few TRBV19 ASSVLQGANTGELF
16 . TRBV6-8 ASSYRAGDRAYQETQY
12 few TRBV6-2/TRBV6-3 ASSYTVRGNEAF
12 once TRBV5-1 ASSPGPVNTEAF
12 few TRBV19 ASSLAGVTDTQY
13 many TRBV18 ASSHRQGADTEAF
12 . TRBV4-1 ASSQDRGSDTQY
9 few TRBV6-1 ASRIGPEAF
14 . TRBV7-2 ASSLGFRGRRSPLH
11 . TRBV18 ASSPQGKNGYT
14 . TRBV20-1 SASRSFRAPIYGYT
17 . TRBV7-9 ASSLRPSGGLIAKNIQY
14 . TRBV15 ATSRDHADSGNTIY
12 medium-sized TRBV7-2 ASGPAGKKNEQY
12 . TRBV12-3/TRBV12-4 ASKSNRGDTEAF
14 few TRBV7-3 ASSLGTSGRFGEQF
9 . TRBV20-1 SAPDTDTQY
13 . TRBV12-3/TRBV12-4 ASSLGAAGEQPQH
12 . TRBV2 ASRQSSGANVLT
14 . TRBV27 ASSFRSGTSYNEQF
13 . TRBV28 ASSPRNTGYTEAF
11 once TRBV28 ASSPTGLAEQF
15 once TRBV19 ASSTGTGTKKGYGYT
15 many TRBV12-5 ASGSRQGFRPTDTQY
13 . TRBV14 ASSQILDELEKLF
11 few TRBV19 ASNPTGLAPQH
12 few TRBV7-2 ASSLKGGHQPQH
8 few TRBV29-1 SVGGDEAF
14 . TRBV20-1 SALKSTGTVNTEAF
12 few TRBV28 ASSLGGPNTEAF
11 . TRBV7-9 ASSLAPRPGAF